This record concerns one TCR beta chain sequence. This entry is derived from a study of T cell changes during pregnancy in multiple sclerosis. Profiling relied on immunoSEQ multiplex PCR, and the TCRdb table lists in-frame clones only, not all of them. This sample has 60,000 to 90,000 clones; 80% to 95% occur once, and the top ten carry 1.6%. The CDR3 covers 11 residues. CDR1 and CDR2 (germline): GTSNPN, SVGIG (reference sequence). The clonotype comes from a female donor in good health, enrolled as a control in a pregnancy study. The chain employs TRBV30 and TRBJ2-5; D remains unclear. The J call could be wrong; TRBJ2-7 is a better fit for the DNA end. The sample consisted of peripheral blood, taken in the first trimester of pregnancy. The CDR3 sequence: CAWSAPYEQYF. The CDR3 bases are TGTGCCTGGAGTGCACCGTACGAGCAGTACTTC.